Shown below are 10 T cell receptor beta chains from a single sample sequenced in a study of OX40 agonist ivuxolimab in advanced cancers. Using immunoSEQ multiplex PCR, the repertoire was profiled, and TCRdb retains in-frame clones only, with some absent. The table records about 100,000 clones, less than 95% of them present only once. The starting material was CD4+ or CD8+ T cells sorted from blood, obtained in a trial of the OX40 agonist ivuxolimab. All receptors come from an adult with an advanced solid tumor such as melanoma, head and neck, liver or kidney cancer.

The V call is TRBV15, the J call TRBJ2-1, with D possibly called TRBD1 or TRBD2 (7 bases each). Trimming shortened V by 1 base and J by 15 bases, and 25 bases separated the two germline ends. Germline CDR1 LNHNV, CDR2 YYDKDF (reference sequence). This CDR3 has 16 amino acids. In nucleotides, the CDR3 is TGTGCCACCAGCAGAGTTCCCGGGACAGTCAGCGGGAAAGTGTTCTTC. It encodes CATSRVPGTVSGKVFF.

A single count supports this clone. The genes are TRBV6-5 and TRBJ2-5, with 7 bases matching TRBD1. V lost 5 bases and J lost 5; bases outside the gene matches: 5. The CDR3 totals 13 residues. Germline CDR1 MNHEY, CDR2 SVGAGI. The CDR3 DNA reads TGTGCCAGCAGTAGACAGGGATGGGAGACCCAGTACTTC. Its translation: CASSRQGWETQYF.

The chain employs TRBV5-1 and TRBJ2-5; 8 nucleotides match TRBD1. The germline gives CDR1 SGHRS, CDR2 YFSETQ. Trimming removed 4 bases from V and 5 bases from J; junction bases left unmatched: 7. The CDR3 length is 14 residues. The CDR3 DNA reads TGCGCCAGCAGCCCGGGACAGGCGGGGGAGACCCAGTACTTC. Protein sequence: CASSPGQAGETQYF.

The chain combines TRBV4-2 with TRBJ2-5, with D tentatively TRBD1 (6 bases). The CDR3 runs 15 residues. V gave up 1 base and J gave up 1 base, with 10 bases separating them. The V gene's germline CDR1 is LGHNA and CDR2 YNFKEQ. The CDR3 bases are TGTGCCAGCAGCCAAGGACAGGTGATCCAAGAGACCCAGTACTTC. Protein: CASSQGQVIQETQYF.

The chain combines TRBV15 with TRBJ2-2, with 9 bases matching TRBD2. Per germline, CDR1 LNHNV and CDR2 YYDKDF (reference sequence). The V gene end was trimmed by 1 base and the J gene end by 7 bases; junction bases not matched to a gene: 7. This CDR3 region has 16 residues. CDR3 DNA sequence: TGTGCCACCAGCAGAGTGAGCGGGAGGACGGGCGGGGAGCTGTTTTTT. This gives the protein CATSRVSGRTGGELFF.

The chain links TRBV6-1 to TRBJ2-1; 10 nucleotides agree with TRBD2. V shed 1 base, J shed 7 bases, and the junction held 10 bases outside the gene matches. This CDR3 has 17 amino acids. Germline-derived CDR1 and CDR2 are MNHNS and SASEGT. The CDR3 DNA follows: TGTGCCAGCAGTGAAGGGCCTAGCGGGAGTCCACCAAATGAGCAGTTCTTC. Its translation is CASSEGPSGSPPNEQFF.

The chain's CDR3 is CASSSGRGQYF. The CDR3 DNA follows: TGTGCCAGCAGCTCGGGGCGGGGGCAGTACTTC. The chain uses TRBV2 and TRBJ2-7; weak D call: TRBD2 (6 bases). The CDR3 is 11 amino acids. Germline loops: CDR1 SNHLY, CDR2 FYNNEI. V was trimmed by 6 bases and J by 9 bases, leaving 12 bases between them.

This sequence joins TRBV14 and TRBJ1-1; D not certain. Germline lookup yields CDR1 SGHDN and CDR2 FVKESK. CDR3 length: 13 amino acids. Trimming pared 5 bases from V and 1 base from J, leaving 8 bases between. CDR3 sequence reads: CASSSHRNTEAFF. The CDR3 DNA reads TGTGCCAGCAGCTCACATAGGAACACTGAAGCTTTCTTT. Full variable domain (rest looked up from reference TRBV14 and TRBJ1-1): EAGVTQFPSHSVIEKGQTVTLRCDPISGHDNLYWYRRVMGKEIKFLLHFVKESKQDESGMPNNRFLAERTGGTYSTLKVQPAELEDSGVYFCASSSHRNTEAFFGQGTRLTVV.

This clone was counted once. The chain couples TRBV6-5 to TRBJ1-1, with 8 bases identical to TRBD1. Germline CDR1 MNHEY, CDR2 SVGAGI. The CDR3 loop spans 15 amino acids. V was pared by 2 bases and J by 3 bases, with 5 bases of the junction left unmatched. This CDR3 is CASSYPRGRDTEAFF. The CDR3 DNA follows: TGTGCCAGCAGTTACCCCAGGGGGCGAGACACTGAAGCTTTCTTT.

This clone came up once. The chain uses TRBV11-2 and TRBJ2-7; D remains ambiguous. V shed 2 bases and J shed 2 bases, with 13 bases lying between them. The germline V gene has CDR1 SGHAT and CDR2 FQNNGV. CDR3 length equals 15 residues. The DNA for the CDR3 is TGTGCCAGCAGCTTAATTAGGTGGTCGACCTACGAGCAGTACTTC. Its translation: CASSLIRWSTYEQYF.